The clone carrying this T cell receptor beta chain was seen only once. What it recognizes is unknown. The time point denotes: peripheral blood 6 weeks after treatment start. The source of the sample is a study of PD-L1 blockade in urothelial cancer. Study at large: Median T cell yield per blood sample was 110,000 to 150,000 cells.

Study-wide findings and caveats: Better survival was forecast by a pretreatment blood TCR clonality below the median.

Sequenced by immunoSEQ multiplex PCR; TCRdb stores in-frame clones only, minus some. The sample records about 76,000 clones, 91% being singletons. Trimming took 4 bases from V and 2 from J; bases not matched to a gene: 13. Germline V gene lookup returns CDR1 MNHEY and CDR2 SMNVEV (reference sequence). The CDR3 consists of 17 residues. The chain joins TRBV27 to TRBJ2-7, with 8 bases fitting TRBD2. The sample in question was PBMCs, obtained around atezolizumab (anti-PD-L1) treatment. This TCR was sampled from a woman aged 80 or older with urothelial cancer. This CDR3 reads CASSSDRVSGTPYEQYF. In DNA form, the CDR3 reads TGTGCCAGCAGTTCTGATAGGGTTAGCGGGACACCCTACGAGCAGTACTTC.